What follows are 25 T cell receptor beta chains derived from one specimen sequenced in a study of blood T cells in healthy people across ages. Alongside a J-beta primer mix, a sample-barcoded 5' primer served in a second PCR lasting 7 to 11 cycles. TCRdb ran MiXCR on the 5' RACE reads and lists one entry per CDR3 protein. The table shows fewer than 900,000 distinct CDR3 sequences, with roughly two fifths occurring only once. The sequencing input was blood. The receptors originated from a woman aged 55-70 years in good health.

This clonotype was seen a few times. This chain joins TRBV29-1 and TRBJ1-2, with 8 bases identical to TRBD1. Germline V gene data show CDR1 as SQVTM and CDR2 as ANQGSEA. V dropped 7 bases and J dropped 10; count of bases not matched to a gene: 11. This CDR3 region has 12 residues. The CDR3 DNA sequence: TGCAGCGCTACCTGGGGGACAGGTGACTACACCTTC. As protein: CSATWGTGDYTF.

This chain links TRBV29-1 with TRBJ1-3; 9 positions agree with TRBD1. J lost 0 bases, V lost 6 bases, and 3 bases had no gene match. There are 14 residues in the CDR3. The germline V gene has CDR1 SQVTM and CDR2 ANQGSEA. CDR3 protein: CSVRDRVSGNTIYF. The CDR3, as DNA: TGCAGCGTCCGGGACAGGGTCTCTGGAAACACCATATATTTT.

The V gene is TRBV7-8, the J gene TRBJ2-5, with no clear D. Trimming cost V 3 bases and J 2 bases, with 7 bases left between them. CDR3 length: 13 residues. From germline, CDR1 is SGHVS and CDR2 FQNEAQ. Here the CDR3 DNA reads TGTGCCAGCAGCTTTGGACGACAAGAGACCCAGTACTTC. Its protein is CASSFGRQETQYF.

In its sample, this clonotype was seen a few times. The chain has TRBV7-2 and TRBJ1-6, with 7 positions matching TRBD1. V lost 5 bases and J lost 7; bases outside the gene matches: 8. Germline CDR1 SGHTA, CDR2 FQGNSA. This CDR3 region has 15 residues. The CDR3, as DNA: TGTGCCAGCAGCCAACTGCAGGGACAGAATTCACCCCTCCACTTT. Protein sequence: CASSQLQGQNSPLHF. The complete variable domain, with remaining parts taken from reference TRBV7-2 and TRBJ1-6, reads GAGVSQSPSNKVTEKGKDVELRCDPISGHTALYWYRQSLGQGLEFLIYFQGNSAPDKSGLPSDRFSAERTGGSVSTLTIQRTQQEDSAVYLCASSQLQGQNSPLHFGNGTRLTVT.

The chain couples TRBV25-1 to TRBJ2-1, with D possibly TRBD1 on 5 matching bases. This CDR3 comprises 14 residues. V was cut by 3 bases and J by 6 bases, with 12 bases left in between. The germline V gene has CDR1 MGHDK and CDR2 SYGVNS. CDR3 sequence reads: CASSEQGSVNEQFF. The DNA for the CDR3 is TGTGCCAGCAGTGAGCAGGGCTCTGTCAATGAGCAGTTCTTC.

In regard to this clonotype: The junction and the germline gene differ at one end; a read error may be behind it. The rearrangement joins TRBV10-3 to TRBJ1-1; a weak D match, TRBD1 (5 bases). The CDR3 has 12 amino acids. CDR1 is ENHRY, CDR2 SYGVKD, per germline. CDR3 sequence: CAISGGSSEAFF. CDR3 in DNA: TGTGCCATAAGTGGGGGGAGTTCTGAAGCTTTCTTT.

Only a few counts were recorded for this clonotype. This rearrangement joins TRBV6-5 to TRBJ1-6; D unresolved. This CDR3 region has 14 residues. V lost 6 bases, J lost 7 bases, and 13 bases lay in between. Looked up from germline, CDR1 is MNHEY and CDR2 is SVGAGI. CDR3 region: CASSREEGNSPLHF. CDR3 coding DNA: TGTGCCAGCAGCCGGGAGGAGGGAAATTCACCCCTCCACTTT.

This clonotype was counted a few times. The chain carries TRBV7-8 and TRBJ1-2, with TRBD1 identical over 7 bases. This CDR3 comprises 15 residues. The trim removed 3 bases at V and 3 bases at J, leaving 7 bases unmatched. Germline V lookup: CDR1 SGHVS, CDR2 FQNEAQ. The CDR3 protein is CASSFGTENYYGYTF. CDR3 in DNA: TGTGCCAGCAGCTTCGGGACAGAGAATTACTATGGCTACACCTTC. The full variable domain, completed using reference TRBV7-8 and TRBJ1-2, is GAGVSQSPRYKVAKRGQDVALRCDPISGHVSLFWYQQALGQGPEFLTYFQNEAQLDKSGLPSDRFFAERPEGSVSTLKIQRTQQEDSAVYLCASSFGTENYYGYTFGSGTRLTVV.

V gene TRBV4-1 combines with J gene TRBJ2-4, with TRBD2 matching 7 bases. The CDR3 spans 13 residues. In germline, CDR1 is MGHRA, CDR2 YSYEKL. Trimming removed 3 bases from V and 5 bases from J; junction bases left unmatched: 1. CDR3 nucleotides: TGCGCCAGCAGCCAGGGGAGGGAAAACATTCAGTACTTC. Translated, it gives CASSQGRENIQYF.

Worth noting for this clonotype: At one end the junction does not follow the germline gene, possibly because of a read error. The chain uses TRBV4-1 and TRBJ2-1, with 7 bases lining up with TRBD2. CDR1 and CDR2 from the germline V gene are MGHRA and YSYEKL. The CDR3 covers 16 residues. The CDR3 DNA reads TGCGCCGGCAGCCAACATGGACGAGCGGGGTACAATGAGCAGTTCTTC. This encodes CAGSQHGRAGYNEQFF.

This sequence joins TRBV6-5 and TRBJ1-1, with TRBD1 matching over 7 bases. Germline-derived CDR1 and CDR2 are MNHEY and SVGAGI. Germline trimming cut 2 bases from V and 4 bases from J; bases unmatched to any gene: 7. The length of the CDR3 is 15 residues. The CDR3 region is CASSYTPEGATEAFF. The DNA for the CDR3 is TGTGCCAGCAGTTACACGCCCGAGGGGGCCACTGAAGCTTTCTTT.

The chain combines TRBV7-9 with TRBJ2-1; D perhaps matches TRBD2 (5 bases). Judging by the DNA end, TRBJ2-7 fits better; the J call may be wrong. The CDR3 has 13 amino acids. Looked up from germline, CDR1 is SEHNR and CDR2 is FQNEAQ (reference sequence). As DNA, the CDR3 is TGTGCCAGCAGCATAGACTACTCCTACGAGCAGTACTTC. Amino acid sequence: CASSIDYSYEQYF.

The chain carries TRBV7-9 and TRBJ2-7; 8 bases agree with TRBD2. After removal of 7 bases from V and 7 bases from J, the junction contained 21 bases not matched to a gene. Germline V gene sequence: CDR1 SEHNR, CDR2 FQNEAQ (reference sequence). The CDR3 consists of 17 residues. CDR3 sequence reads: CASTQQAGTSGSLEQYF. CDR3 nucleotide sequence: TGTGCCAGCACCCAACAGGCCGGAACTAGCGGTAGTCTGGAGCAGTACTTC.

V is TRBV12-3 or TRBV12-4 and J is TRBJ1-5, with D perhaps matching TRBD1 (5 bases). The CDR3 is 15 residues long. Trimming removed 1 base from V and 6 bases from J, with 13 bases in between. The CDR3 sequence is CASSLGQVGGQPQHF. CDR3 nucleotide sequence: TGTGCCAGCAGTTTAGGGCAGGTCGGGGGTCAGCCCCAGCATTTT.

The chain carries TRBV7-9 and TRBJ2-5; D is undetermined. V was clipped by 1 base and J by 10 bases, with 7 bases between them. This CDR3 comprises 11 residues. Germline lookup yields CDR1 SEHNR and CDR2 FQNEAQ (reference sequence). In DNA form, the CDR3 reads TGTGCCAGCAGCTTAGGAGTCAGCCAGTACTTC. This encodes CASSLGVSQYF.

This clonotype was observed a few times. The V call is TRBV29-1, the J call TRBJ2-2; D may be TRBD1 (5 bases). V dropped 8 bases and J dropped 6 bases, with 10 bases sitting between them. The CDR3 spans 11 residues. Germline V CDR1 and CDR2: SQVTM, ANQGSEA. CDR3 residues: CSSQAAGELFF. The CDR3 DNA reads as TGCAGCTCACAGGCGGCCGGGGAGCTGTTTTTT.

The genes are TRBV15 and TRBJ2-3; D not resolved. Germline CDR1 LNHNV, CDR2 YYDKDF (reference sequence). With 6 bases removed from V and 3 bases from J, the gap between germline ends came to 7 bases. The CDR3 loop spans 12 amino acids. The CDR3 nucleotides read TGTGCCACCAGGCTTAGTACAGATACGCAGTATTTT. This gives the protein CATRLSTDTQYF.

As regards this clonotype: An end of the junction does not agree with germline; a read error may underlie this. The chain joins TRBV12-3 or TRBV12-4 to TRBJ2-5; TRBD1 matches 9 bases. This CDR3 has 15 residues. CDR3 in amino acids: CACSSPQGAGETQYF. The DNA of the CDR3 is TGTGCCTGCAGTTCCCCACAGGGGGCGGGGGAGACCCAGTACTTC.

The sample holds a few counts of this clonotype. CDR3 protein: CSVVWGLGQPQHF. Here the CDR3 DNA reads TGCAGCGTTGTTTGGGGGCTGGGTCAGCCCCAGCATTTT. The chain joins TRBV29-1 to TRBJ1-5; D is possibly TRBD1 (6 bases). The V end lost 4 bases, the J end lost 6 bases, and 13 bases lay between the germline ends. CDR1 and CDR2 (germline): SQVTM, ANQGSEA. The CDR3 totals 13 residues.

The V gene is TRBV7-3, the J gene TRBJ2-2; no definite D call. Germline V gene lookup returns CDR1 SGHTA and CDR2 FQGTGA. Trimming took off 4 bases at V and 4 bases at J, with 7 bases between the two ends. The CDR3 contains 13 residues. This CDR3 reads CASSSHSTGELFF. CDR3 bases: TGTGCCAGCAGCTCTCACAGCACCGGGGAGCTGTTTTTT.

The count of this clonotype is one. The chain is built from TRBV7-3 and TRBJ2-3; the match to TRBD2 covers 12 bases. The CDR3 has 19 residues. In germline, CDR1 is SGHTA, CDR2 FQGTGA. Trimming cost V 4 bases and J 0 bases; bases outside gene matches: 11. CDR3 residues: CASSSPTVTSGGSTDTQYF. CDR3 in DNA: TGTGCCAGCAGCTCCCCGACCGTGACTAGCGGGGGAAGCACAGATACGCAGTATTTT.

V is TRBV5-6 and J is TRBJ2-2, with D possibly TRBD1 on 6 matching bases. With 4 bases removed from V and 1 base from J, the gap between germline ends came to 11 bases. CDR3 length equals 15 residues. Germline V gene lookup returns CDR1 SGHDT and CDR2 YYEEEE. The CDR3 sequence is CASSPDRMNTGELFF. In DNA form, the CDR3 reads TGTGCCAGCAGCCCGGACAGAATGAACACCGGGGAGCTGTTTTTT. The full variable domain, in which reference TRBV5-6 and TRBJ2-2 provide the parts outside the CDR3, is DAGVTQSPTHLIKTRGQQVTLRCSPKSGHDTVSWYQQALGQGPQFIFQYYEEEERQRGNFPDRFSGHQFPNYSSELNVNALLLGDSALYLCASSPDRMNTGELFFGEGSRLTVL.

The chain links TRBV6-2 or TRBV6-3 to TRBJ2-2, with 8 bases that match TRBD1. V gave up 7 bases and J gave up 3 bases; unmatched junction bases: 19. The CDR3 is 19 residues long. Germline V gene sequence: CDR1 MNHEY, CDR2 SVGEGT. CDR3 loop: CASMARQGQAAGHTGELFF. The CDR3, as DNA: TGTGCCAGCATGGCAAGGCAGGGACAGGCCGCAGGACACACCGGGGAGCTGTTTTTT.

The genes are TRBV3-1 and TRBJ2-1; no definite D call. The CDR3 covers 14 residues. Germline loops: CDR1 LGHDT, CDR2 YNNKEL (reference sequence). V lost 2 bases to trimming and J lost 9 bases, with 14 bases between them. Written as DNA, the CDR3 is TGTGCCAGCAGCCAATTGTCTAGTGATAGTGAGCAGTTCTTC. Protein: CASSQLSSDSEQFF.

The chain links TRBV3-1 to TRBJ2-3; D is possibly TRBD1 (5 bases). Germline loops: CDR1 LGHDT, CDR2 YNNKEL (reference sequence). The CDR3 length is 14 residues. Deletions cut 5 bases from V and 0 bases from J, with 9 bases between. The CDR3 reads CASSGASSTDTQYF. The CDR3 DNA reads as TGTGCCAGCAGCGGGGCGTCTAGCACAGATACGCAGTATTTT.